Detailed here is one TCR beta chain. The CDR3 sequence is 16 residues long. Germline V gene sequence: CDR1 SGHRS, CDR2 YFSETQ. After removal of 4 bases from V and 5 bases from J, the junction contained 9 bases not matched to a gene. This sample was taken from a study of blood T cell repertoires in COVID-19. Per the study methods: Reference gene primer amplification yielded estimated nucleated cell counts. Libraries were prepared by immunoSEQ multiplex PCR; TCRdb keeps only in-frame clonotypes and omits some of them. That table is the source of V, J and clone size, and D and trimming were worked out from the DNA. The sample gives hundreds of thousands of clones, roughly 88% of which show up once; about 1% is in the top ten.

The rearrangement uses TRBV5-1 and TRBJ2-5; 12 positions agree with TRBD2. Input material: PBMCs or T cells enriched from blood (not recorded which). The receptor's source is a woman aged 25 to 45 who had recovered from COVID-19. CDR3 amino acids: CASSQGLAGIGETQYF. The CDR3 bases are TGCGCCAGCAGCCAGGGACTAGCGGGTATTGGGGAGACCCAGTACTTC.